One and the same sample provided the 25 T cell receptor beta chains below, sequenced in a study of blood T cells in healthy people across ages. Primed by a sample-barcoded 5' primer and a J-beta primer mix, a second PCR proceeded for roughly 6 to 12 cycles. TCRdb used MiXCR to reprocess the 5' RACE reads, holding one entry per CDR3 protein. The repertoire has some 780,000 distinct CDR3 sequences, approximately 53% of them found once; the top ten carry roughly 24%. Sequenced sample: blood. The receptors derive from a man aged 35 to 55 in good health.

This clonotype occurred a few times. The V gene is TRBV7-2, the J gene TRBJ2-5; 10 bases match TRBD2. V lost 7 bases and J lost 5; bases outside the gene matches: 7. Germline V gene sequence: CDR1 SGHTA, CDR2 FQGNSA. The CDR3 has 14 residues. The CDR3: CASTRTSGGETQYF. The CDR3 DNA reads TGTGCCAGCACCAGGACTAGCGGAGGGGAGACCCAGTACTTC.

The rearrangement uses TRBV7-9 and TRBJ1-2; 12 bases align to TRBD1. V lost 5 bases to trimming and J lost 6 bases; unmatched junction nucleotides: 7. The CDR3 has 15 residues. Per the germline V gene, CDR1 is SEHNR and CDR2 is FQNEAQ (reference sequence). CDR3 DNA: TGTGCCAGCAGCCGACGGGACAGGGGGCCGAATGGCTACACCTTC. Amino acid sequence: CASSRRDRGPNGYTF. Using reference TRBV7-9 and TRBJ1-2 for the parts outside the CDR3, the full variable domain is DTGVSQNPRHKITKRGQNVTFRCDPISEHNRLYWYRQTLGQGPEFLTYFQNEAQLEKSRLLSDRFSAERPKGSFSTLEIQRTEQGDSAMYLCASSRRDRGPNGYTFGSGTRLTVV.

The chain uses TRBV7-3 and TRBJ2-4, with 13 bases lining up with TRBD2. The CDR3 has 14 amino acids. Germline CDR1 and CDR2: SGHTA and FQGTGA. The V segment lost 5 bases and the J segment 10 bases; nucleotides outside the gene matches: 5. The CDR3 protein is CASSTQTSGGIQYF. In DNA, the CDR3 is TGTGCCAGCAGCACTCAGACTAGCGGGGGGATTCAGTACTTC.

This rearrangement joins TRBV20-1 to TRBJ2-6, with TRBD1 identical over 9 bases. The germline V gene has CDR1 DFQATT and CDR2 SNEGSKA (reference sequence). Losses at the gene ends were 5 bases for V and 2 bases for J; bases not matched to a gene: 7. The CDR3 totals 16 residues. The CDR3 region has the DNA TGCAGTGCTGAGACCGGGACAGGGACTGGGGCCAACGTCCTGACTTTC. Amino acids: CSAETGTGTGANVLTF.

The gene calls are TRBV18 and TRBJ2-5; 9 nucleotides align to TRBD2. The tail of the sequence fits TRBJ2-7 better, so the J call may be wrong. Germline V gene sequence: CDR1 KGHSH, CDR2 LQKENI. The CDR3 length is 18 residues. The CDR3 coding sequence is TGTGCCAGCTCACCTCGGCCCGGGACTAGCTTTCATGACCACGAGCAGTACTTC. Encoded protein: CASSPRPGTSFHDHEQYF.

This clonotype was counted between two and nine times. The chain has TRBV15 and TRBJ1-1; D gene ambiguous. V lost 5 bases and J 9 bases, leaving 10 bases between the germline ends. Germline-derived CDR1 and CDR2 are LNHNV and YYDKDF (reference sequence). This CDR3 is built from 11 residues. In DNA form, the CDR3 reads TGTGCCACCAGCCGACGCGTAAAAGCTTTCTTT. This gives the protein CATSRRVKAFF.

This clonotype was recorded once. V is TRBV27 and J is TRBJ1-2; 8 bases match TRBD1. CDR1 is MNHEY and CDR2 is SMNVEV in the germline V gene (reference sequence). The CDR3 contains 15 residues. J gave up 7 bases and V 2 bases, and 9 bases lay outside the gene matches. In DNA form, the CDR3 reads TGTGCCAGCAGTTTAAATCAGGGGGCGCAGGGTGGCTACACCTTC. It specifies CASSLNQGAQGGYTF.

The chain joins TRBV6-2 or TRBV6-3 to TRBJ2-7, with TRBD2 matching over 9 bases. With the DNA end fitting TRBJ2-5 better, the J assignment may be wrong. The CDR3 sequence is 16 residues long. Germline assignment: CDR1 MNHEY and CDR2 SVGEGT. CDR3 in amino acids: CASSRLAEGLLETQYF. DNA of the CDR3: TGTGCCAGCAGCCGACTAGCGGAGGGTCTGCTAGAGACCCAGTACTTC.

This clonotype was counted only a few times. This sequence joins TRBV3-1 and TRBJ2-2, with 8 bases that match TRBD1. Trimming at V came to 6 bases and at J to 3 bases, leaving 6 bases not matched to a gene. Germline CDR1 is LGHDT and CDR2 is YNNKEL (reference sequence). There are 15 residues in the CDR3. The CDR3 loop reads CASSHTGGDTGELFF. DNA of the CDR3: TGTGCCAGCAGTCACACAGGGGGAGACACCGGGGAGCTGTTTTTT.

The chain joins TRBV15 to TRBJ1-1; weak D call: TRBD1 (6 bases). V was cut by 4 bases and J by 6 bases, with 15 bases left in between. Germline CDR1 reads LNHNV; CDR2 reads YYDKDF (reference sequence). The CDR3 runs 14 residues. The CDR3 DNA follows: TGTGCCACCAGCAATAGGGGGGATTGGGCTGAAGCTTTCTTT. As protein: CATSNRGDWAEAFF.

This clonotype is a singleton in its sample. The chain combines TRBV12-3 or TRBV12-4 with TRBJ2-7, with D perhaps TRBD1 (6 bases). The CDR3 is 15 residues long. V gave up 9 bases and J gave up 3 bases, with 21 bases separating them. The CDR3 DNA follows: TGTGCCAGTAGGGTGGGACACGGCAGATTCTACGAGCAGTACTTC. It specifies CASRVGHGRFYEQYF.

There are a few counts of this clonotype. V is TRBV29-1 and J is TRBJ2-1; D not resolved. CDR1 is SQVTM, CDR2 ANQGSEA, per germline. The CDR3 is 17 residues long. Trimming took 1 base from V and 4 from J, leaving 20 bases between them. This chain's CDR3 is CSVEALTRSTVYNEQFF. In nucleotides, the CDR3 is TGCAGCGTTGAAGCGCTAACAAGAAGTACAGTATACAATGAGCAGTTCTTC.

The rearrangement joins TRBV7-2 to TRBJ2-1, with D tentatively TRBD2 (5 bases). The germline gives CDR1 SGHTA, CDR2 FQGNSA. CDR3 size: 17 residues. Trimming pared 5 bases from V and 0 bases from J, leaving 17 bases between. The CDR3 protein is CASSPGGFKSSYNEQFF. CDR3 nucleotide sequence: TGTGCCAGCAGCCCCGGAGGTTTCAAAAGCTCCTACAATGAGCAGTTCTTC. The full variable domain, completed using reference TRBV7-2 and TRBJ2-1, is GAGVSQSPSNKVTEKGKDVELRCDPISGHTALYWYRQSLGQGLEFLIYFQGNSAPDKSGLPSDRFSAERTGGSVSTLTIQRTQQEDSAVYLCASSPGGFKSSYNEQFFGPGTRLTVL.

This chain uses TRBV5-1 with TRBJ2-1, with TRBD1 as a possible D gene (6 bases). Per the germline V gene, CDR1 is SGHRS and CDR2 is YFSETQ. Trimming left V 7 bases short and J 3 bases short, with 14 bases between. The CDR3 loop spans 14 amino acids. The CDR3 loop is CASQNAGVYNEQFF. The DNA of the CDR3 is TGCGCCAGCCAAAACGCAGGGGTCTACAATGAGCAGTTCTTC.

J is TRBJ2-1 and V is TRBV12-3 or TRBV12-4; 15 nucleotides match TRBD2. This CDR3 is built from 16 residues. The V and J ends lost 6 bases and 4 bases, in that order; junction bases with no gene match: 4. DNA for the CDR3: TGTGCCAGCAGGGGACTAGCGGGGGGTACATACAATGAGCAGTTCTTC. Translated: CASRGLAGGTYNEQFF.

This clonotype turned up a few times. The chain carries TRBV29-1 and TRBJ1-1, with TRBD1 as a possible D gene (6 bases). The CDR3 runs 12 residues. V was pared by 3 bases and J by 8 bases, with 13 bases between. Germline CDR1 and CDR2: SQVTM and ANQGSEA. CDR3 in amino acids: CSVDGRGMEAFF. The CDR3 DNA reads as TGCAGCGTTGATGGCAGGGGCATGGAAGCTTTCTTT.

This clonotype was counted a few times. The chain has TRBV7-9 and TRBJ2-3, with D hard to call. The ends were cut back, 5 bases at V and 2 bases at J, with 5 bases in the middle. The CDR3 runs 12 residues. The germline V gene has CDR1 SEHNR and CDR2 FQNEAQ (reference sequence). CDR3 DNA: TGTGCCAGCAGCGCGGACACAGATACGCAGTATTTT. This sequence encodes CASSADTDTQYF.

CDR3 sequence reads: CASSEEDYTF. The CDR3, as DNA: TGTGCCAGCAGTGAAGAAGACTACACCTTC. The chain links TRBV6-1 to TRBJ1-2; D gene uncertain. V was shortened by 1 base and J by 10 bases, with 4 bases between the two germline ends. Germline V gene data show CDR1 as MNHNS and CDR2 as SASEGT. CDR3 length: 10 residues.

This clonotype was recorded a few times. The CDR3 loop reads CASSSRRDGAYEQYF. The CDR3 DNA reads TGCGCCAGCAGCTCCCGGCGGGACGGCGCCTACGAGCAGTACTTC. V and J are TRBV5-1 and TRBJ2-7; D perhaps matches TRBD2 (6 bases). This CDR3 has 15 amino acids. Trimming cost V 3 bases and J 2 bases, with 15 bases left between them. Germline V gene lookup returns CDR1 SGHRS and CDR2 YFSETQ.

This clonotype turned up a few times. This chain joins TRBV20-1 and TRBJ2-4, with D perhaps matching TRBD2 (6 bases). Trimming removed 1 base at V and 5 bases at J, with 9 bases between. The CDR3 spans 13 residues. From germline, CDR1 is DFQATT and CDR2 SNEGSKA (reference sequence). CDR3 residues: CSARVWRENIQYF. The CDR3 DNA reads TGCAGTGCTAGAGTGTGGAGGGAAAACATTCAGTACTTC.

This clonotype was seen a few times. This chain connects TRBV24-1 to TRBJ2-1; TRBD2 might be the D (6 bases). Trimming stripped 8 bases from V and 0 bases from J, with 10 bases between. There are 14 residues in the CDR3. Germline V gene lookup returns CDR1 KGHDR and CDR2 SFDVKD. CDR3 coding DNA: TGTGCCACCAATGACGGGAGCTCCTACAATGAGCAGTTCTTC. Translation: CATNDGSSYNEQFF.

The chain recombines TRBV30 with TRBJ2-4, with 10 bases identical to TRBD1. V shed 4 bases and J 13 bases; nucleotides not matched to a gene: 13. The CDR3 is 14 amino acids. CDR1 is GTSNPN, CDR2 SVGIG, per germline (reference sequence). The CDR3 DNA reads TGTGCCTGGAATCGTGGGACAGGGGAGCCAGAGCAGTACTTC. Translated: CAWNRGTGEPEQYF.

The CDR3: CASSYDNYNEQFF. CDR3 nucleotide sequence: TGTGCCAGCAGTTACGACAACTACAATGAGCAGTTCTTC. The chain combines TRBV6-5 with TRBJ2-1; D is ambiguous. Germline CDR1 and CDR2: MNHEY and SVGAGI. V dropped 2 bases and J dropped 3 bases, with 5 bases sitting between them. The CDR3 consists of 13 residues.

V is TRBV7-2 and J is TRBJ1-2; D is unresolved. The V gene's germline CDR1 is SGHTA and CDR2 FQGNSA. CDR3 length equals 12 residues. Trimming stripped 5 bases from V and 6 bases from J, with 10 bases between. The chain's CDR3 is CASSTLSNGYTF. The CDR3 nucleotides are TGTGCCAGCAGCACCCTTAGCAATGGCTACACCTTC.

V and J are TRBV6-6 and TRBJ1-1, with a possible D match to TRBD1 (5 bases). This CDR3 spans 12 amino acids. Germline CDR1 is MNHNY and CDR2 is SVGAGI (reference sequence). The V end lost 2 bases, the J end lost 6 bases, and 7 bases lay between the germline ends. The CDR3 is CASSYTTAEAFF. The CDR3 DNA reads as TGTGCCAGCAGTTACACGACAGCTGAAGCTTTCTTT.